Below are 15 T cell receptor beta chains sequenced from a single sample in a study of spatial heterogeneity in lung cancer. Time point noted: sample taken at primary tumor resection. Sequencing covered unsorted whole RNA taken from tumor, nontumor lung or frozen PBMC. TCRdb reanalysed the 5' RACE reads using MiXCR and keeps one entry per CDR3 protein. The sample includes roughly 91,000 distinct CDR3 sequences, approximately 18% of them seen just once. The sample here was PBMCs, taken at surgery. Receptor source: a male donor with early-stage non-small cell lung cancer.

The chain recombines TRBV9 with TRBJ2-1; D uncertain. The V and J ends lost 3 bases and 3 bases respectively, with 13 bases between them. Germline V lookup: CDR1 SGDLS, CDR2 YYNGEE. The CDR3 runs 15 residues. This chain's CDR3 is CASSATSDRYNEQFF. The CDR3 DNA reads TGTGCCAGCAGCGCTACTTCGGACCGCTACAATGAGCAGTTCTTC. The entire variable domain, with the rest obtained from reference TRBV9 and TRBJ2-1, is as follows: DSGVTQTPKHLITATGQRVTLRCSPRSGDLSVYWYQQSLDQGLQFLIQYYNGEERAKGNILERFSAQQFPDLHSELNLSSLELGDSALYFCASSATSDRYNEQFFGPGTRLTVL.

This clonotype occurred many times. The CDR3 loop reads CSAEGNSGNTIYF. For the CDR3, the DNA is TGCAGCGCGGAGGGCAACTCTGGAAACACCATATATTTT. The chain employs TRBV29-1 and TRBJ1-3; D remains ambiguous. Germline lookup yields CDR1 SQVTM and CDR2 ANQGSEA. This CDR3 comprises 13 residues. V lost 7 bases and J lost 0, with 10 bases in between.

This clonotype was counted only a few times. The junction shows a germline mismatch at one end, possibly a read error. This sequence joins TRBV11-2 and TRBJ2-7; weak D call: TRBD1 (5 bases). Per the germline V gene, CDR1 is SGHAT and CDR2 is FQNNGV. The CDR3 sequence is 16 residues long. The CDR3 spells CASSFLSQGGSYKQYF. The CDR3 DNA sequence: TGTGCCAGCAGTTTTCTTTCCCAGGGCGGTTCCTACAAGCAGTACTTC.

The V call is TRBV15, the J call TRBJ2-3; a weak D match, TRBD1 (6 bases). Germline-derived CDR1 and CDR2 are LNHNV and YYDKDF (reference sequence). Between the trimmed V and J ends, which lost 1 base and 1 base, there was a span of 15 bases. There are 17 residues in the CDR3. The CDR3 spells CATSRVTGTSGTDTQYF. The CDR3 bases are TGTGCCACCAGCAGAGTAACCGGGACAAGTGGCACAGATACGCAGTATTTT. Using reference TRBV15 and TRBJ2-3 for the parts outside the CDR3, the full variable domain is DAMVIQNPRYQVTQFGKPVTLSCSQTLNHNVMYWYQQKSSQAPKLLFHYYDKDFNNEADTPDNFQSRRPNTSFCFLDIRSPGLGDTAMYLCATSRVTGTSGTDTQYFGPGTRLTVL.

The rearrangement uses TRBV6-1 and TRBJ2-4, with D uncertain. The CDR3 covers 15 residues. Germline CDR1 reads MNHNS; CDR2 reads SASEGT. V was trimmed by 1 base and J by 0 bases, leaving 7 bases between them. CDR3 protein: CASSEGYLAKNIQYF. In DNA, the CDR3 is TGTGCCAGCAGTGAAGGATACTTAGCCAAAAACATTCAGTACTTC.

This clonotype was found a few times. The J gene is TRBJ1-2, the V gene TRBV2; no clear D. Trimming cost V 6 bases and J 4 bases, with 9 bases left between them. This CDR3 has 12 amino acids. Germline V gene sequence: CDR1 SNHLY, CDR2 FYNNEI. CDR3: CASRATSYGYTF. The CDR3 bases are TGTGCCAGCAGAGCGACATCCTATGGCTACACCTTC.

The sample holds a few counts of this clonotype. The chain links TRBV4-2 to TRBJ1-1, with D hard to call. The CDR3 runs 14 residues. Trimming took off 0 bases at V and 2 bases at J, with 7 bases between the two ends. Germline V gene lookup returns CDR1 LGHNA and CDR2 YNFKEQ. CDR3 sequence reads: CASSQDLGNTEAFF. In DNA, the CDR3 is TGTGCCAGCAGCCAAGATCTTGGTAACACTGAAGCTTTCTTT.

The gene calls are TRBV24-1 and TRBJ1-5; D is uncertain. The germline gives CDR1 KGHDR, CDR2 SFDVKD. The CDR3 has 14 amino acids. V dropped 2 bases and J dropped 7 bases, with 11 bases sitting between them. The DNA of the CDR3 is TGTGCCACCAGTGATTCTGGGGAGGAACAGCCCCAGCATTTT. This sequence encodes CATSDSGEEQPQHF.

The sample holds a few counts of this clonotype. The chain recombines TRBV28 with TRBJ2-3; 8 bases fit TRBD1. The V gene end was trimmed by 8 bases and the J gene end by 4 bases; junction bases not matched to a gene: 5. The CDR3 is 13 residues long. CDR1 and CDR2 from the germline V gene are MDHEN and SYDVKM. The CDR3 sequence is CASGDRGPDTQYF. The CDR3 bases are TGTGCCAGCGGTGACAGGGGACCAGATACGCAGTATTTT.

This sequence joins TRBV7-9 and TRBJ1-2; the D is unclear. This CDR3 spans 13 amino acids. V was cut by 1 base and J by 8 bases, with 11 bases left in between. Germline loops: CDR1 SEHNR, CDR2 FQNEAQ (reference sequence). DNA for the CDR3: TGTGCCAGCAGCTTAGTTGGATCCCTGGGCTACACCTTC. Its protein product is CASSLVGSLGYTF. Looking up the rest from reference TRBV7-9 and TRBJ1-2 gives the full variable domain: DTGVSQNPRHKITKRGQNVTFRCDPISEHNRLYWYRQTLGQGPEFLTYFQNEAQLEKSRLLSDRFSAERPKGSFSTLEIQRTEQGDSAMYLCASSLVGSLGYTFGSGTRLTVV.

There are many counts of this clonotype. The V gene is TRBV6-5, the J gene TRBJ2-3; D gene uncertain. The CDR3 consists of 13 residues. V shed 2 bases and J shed 0 bases, with 3 bases lying between them. The V gene's germline CDR1 is MNHEY and CDR2 SVGAGI. In nucleotides, the CDR3 is TGTGCCAGCAGTTACAAAAGCACAGATACGCAGTATTTT. As protein: CASSYKSTDTQYF.

This clonotype was counted at least ten times. The rearrangement links TRBV19 to TRBJ2-7, with D possibly being TRBD1 (6 bases). The CDR3 has 14 residues. V was shortened by 5 bases and J by 2 bases, with 13 bases between the two germline ends. From germline, CDR1 is LNHDA and CDR2 SQIVND (reference sequence). The DNA of the CDR3 is TGTGCCAGTAGTTCCCGGGACAAGGCCTACGAGCAGTACTTC. It specifies CASSSRDKAYEQYF.

The CDR3 loop is CSAISPKGDTQYF. For the CDR3, the DNA is TGCAGTGCTATCTCCCCCAAGGGAGATACGCAGTATTTT. The chain recombines TRBV20-1 with TRBJ2-3; D gene unclear. CDR3 size: 13 residues. Germline CDR1 reads DFQATT; CDR2 reads SNEGSKA (reference sequence). Trimming pared 4 bases from V and 5 bases from J, leaving 13 bases between.

This sequence joins TRBV20-1 and TRBJ2-3, with no clear D. Trimming pared 0 bases from V and 1 base from J, leaving 5 bases between. The CDR3 spans 13 residues. Germline values: CDR1 DFQATT, CDR2 SNEGSKA (reference sequence). CDR3 protein: CSAREPGTDTQYF. CDR3 in DNA: TGCAGTGCTAGAGAGCCCGGCACAGATACGCAGTATTTT.

This clonotype was seen many times. This chain joins TRBV5-1 and TRBJ1-1, with 10 bases identical to TRBD1. V lost 0 bases to trimming and J lost 4 bases; unmatched junction nucleotides: 9. CDR3 length: 17 amino acids. Germline CDR1 reads SGHRS; CDR2 reads YFSETQ. In DNA, the CDR3 is TGCGCCAGCAGCTTGGTGGGAGGACAGGGGGAAGGCACTGAAGCTTTCTTT. Its translation: CASSLVGGQGEGTEAFF.